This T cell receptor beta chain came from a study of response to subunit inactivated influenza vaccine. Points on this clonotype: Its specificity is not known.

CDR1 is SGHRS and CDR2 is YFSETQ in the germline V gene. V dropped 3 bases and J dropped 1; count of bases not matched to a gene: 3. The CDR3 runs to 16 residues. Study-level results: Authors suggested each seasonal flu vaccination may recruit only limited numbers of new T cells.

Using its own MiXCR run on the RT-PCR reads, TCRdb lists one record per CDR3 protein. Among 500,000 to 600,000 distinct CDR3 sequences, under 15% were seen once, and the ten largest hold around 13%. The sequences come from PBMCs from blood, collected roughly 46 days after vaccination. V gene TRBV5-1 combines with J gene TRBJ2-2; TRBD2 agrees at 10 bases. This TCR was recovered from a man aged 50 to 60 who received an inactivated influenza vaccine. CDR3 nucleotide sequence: TGCGCCAGCAGCTCCAGACTAGCGGGGAACACCGGGGAGCTGTTTTTT. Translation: CASSSRLAGNTGELFF.